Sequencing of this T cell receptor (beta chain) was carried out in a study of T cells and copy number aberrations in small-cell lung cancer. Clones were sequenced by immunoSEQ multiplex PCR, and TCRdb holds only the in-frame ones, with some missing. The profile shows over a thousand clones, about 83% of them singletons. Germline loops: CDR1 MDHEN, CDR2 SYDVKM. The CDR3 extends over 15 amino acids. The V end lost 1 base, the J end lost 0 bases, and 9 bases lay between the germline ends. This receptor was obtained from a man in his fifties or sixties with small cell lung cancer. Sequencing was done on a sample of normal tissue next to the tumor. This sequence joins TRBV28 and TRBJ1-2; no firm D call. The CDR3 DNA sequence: TGTGCCAGCAGTTTATTTGCAGCCCCTAACTATGGCTACACCTTC. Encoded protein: CASSLFAAPNYGYTF.